This TCR beta chain was retrieved from a study of blood T cell repertoires in COVID-19. Across the whole study: Donors in the United States, Italy and Spain gave samples during acute or convalescent COVID-19. T cells, B-cell-depleted T cells, or PBMCs supplied cDNA or gDNA.

Per the original data handling: Amplification with reference gene primers provided the estimates of nucleated cell counts. Sequencing was performed with immunoSEQ multiplex PCR; in TCRdb, only in-frame clones are kept and a portion is missing. The V and J calls and clone size come from that table; D and trimming were worked out from the DNA. Among about 200,000 clones listed, more than 70% were seen once. V dropped 5 bases and J dropped 3; count of bases not matched to a gene: 5. The germline V gene encodes CDR1 SQVTM and CDR2 ANQGSEA. The CDR3 is 13 residues long. This clone was detected only a few times.

The clonotype originates from a human donor in a cohort sampled during active COVID-19. The J gene is TRBJ2-7, the V gene TRBV29-1, with 9 bases matching TRBD1. Sequenced: peripheral blood. The CDR3 here is CSVTKTGGYEQYF. CDR3 coding DNA: TGCAGCGTTACCAAGACAGGGGGCTACGAGCAGTACTTC.